A single sample is the source of the 7 T cell receptor beta chains below, sequenced in a study of identical twins. TCRdb re-called the 5' RACE reads with MiXCR, one entry per CDR3 protein. This sample carries some 590,000 distinct CDR3 sequences, over 8.5% of them seen once, and the ten largest clones take roughly 3%. Another study also made use of these data, one on yellow fever vaccine responses in identical twins.

Sequencing used PBMCs. The receptor set was obtained from a woman aged 18 to 35 in good health.

This clonotype was found many times. The chain recombines TRBV18 with TRBJ1-3, with D maybe TRBD1 (5 bases). CDR3 length equals 15 residues. V shed 3 bases and J shed 2 bases, with 11 bases lying between them. Germline CDR1 is KGHSH and CDR2 is LQKENI. The CDR3 loop reads CASSPLTEPGNTIYF. The CDR3 DNA reads TGTGCCAGCTCACCGTTGACAGAGCCTGGAAACACCATATATTTT.

This clonotype has just a few counts. This chain uses TRBV20-1 with TRBJ2-7; a weak D match, TRBD1 (5 bases). V gave up 0 bases and J gave up 1 base, with 13 bases separating them. Germline V gives CDR1 DFQATT, CDR2 SNEGSKA (reference sequence). The CDR3 runs to 15 residues. The CDR3 loop is CSARDKGHPSYEQYF. Here the CDR3 DNA reads TGCAGTGCTAGAGATAAGGGGCACCCTTCCTACGAGCAGTACTTC.

The chain recombines TRBV11-2 with TRBJ2-7; D is undetermined. The germline V gene has CDR1 SGHAT and CDR2 FQNNGV. The CDR3 has 13 residues. The V gene lost 5 bases and the J gene lost 3 bases, with 11 bases spanning the gap. This CDR3 is CASSLKLNYEQYF. The CDR3 region has the DNA TGTGCCAGCAGCCTGAAACTTAACTACGAGCAGTACTTC.

This clonotype came up a few times. The chain carries TRBV28 and TRBJ2-7; D is perhaps TRBD2 (5 bases). CDR3 length: 12 amino acids. Germline CDR1 reads MDHEN; CDR2 reads SYDVKM. V lost 5 bases and J lost 5, with 10 bases in between. DNA for the CDR3: TGTGCCAGCAGTCCTAGCCACCACGAGCAGTACTTC. Protein product: CASSPSHHEQYF. The variable domain in full, with the rest retrieved from reference TRBV28 and TRBJ2-7, is DVKVTQSSRYLVKRTGEKVFLECVQDMDHENMFWYRQDPGLGLRLIYFSYDVKMKEKGDIPEGYSVSREKKERFSLILESASTNQTSMYLCASSPSHHEQYFGPGTRLTVT.

V is TRBV5-1 and J is TRBJ2-5; D is perhaps TRBD2 (5 bases). V was clipped by 0 bases and J by 1 base, with 10 bases between them. Germline V CDR1 and CDR2: SGHRS, YFSETQ. This CDR3 contains 15 residues. CDR3 sequence reads: CASSLEAGLQETQYF. CDR3 bases: TGCGCCAGCAGCTTGGAAGCTGGACTCCAAGAGACCCAGTACTTC.

This clonotype was found a few times. The chain joins TRBV7-2 to TRBJ2-7; 7 nucleotides align to TRBD2. CDR1 is SGHTA, CDR2 FQGNSA, per germline. V trimming: 3 bases; J trimming: 9 bases; junction bases outside the gene matches: 20. The CDR3 extends over 17 amino acids. As DNA, the CDR3 is TGTGCCAGCAGCTTCACCGCCAGCGGGGCCGACTCTACGGGGCAGTACTTC. This translates into CASSFTASGADSTGQYF.

The rearrangement uses TRBV28 and TRBJ2-1; D remains unclear. CDR3 length: 14 residues. Trimming removed 3 bases at V and 0 bases at J, with 6 bases between. Germline V gives CDR1 MDHEN, CDR2 SYDVKM. CDR3: CASSFFSSYNEQFF. The CDR3 coding sequence is TGTGCCAGCAGTTTTTTTAGCTCCTACAATGAGCAGTTCTTC.